The clone carrying this TCR beta chain has more than one count but fewer than ten. Its specificity is not known. This record belongs to a study of shared clonotypes between healthy human individuals. General study points: Depth of sequencing was expected to influence donor clonotype sharing. Incompleteness in sorted-subset sequencing, despite large depth, was shown by rarefaction.

Germline V gene sequence: CDR1 LNHDA, CDR2 SQIVND (reference sequence). The CDR3 consists of 17 residues. V gave up 1 base and J gave up 1 base, with 17 bases separating them. Method: immunoSEQ multiplex PCR; TCRdb's copy keeps in-frame clones and lacks some. The table records about 1 million clones, about 70% of them present only once. What was sequenced was memory CD4+ T cells sorted from blood. Subset specified: CD45RA-negative fraction. The chain links TRBV19 to TRBJ2-7; weak D call: TRBD1 (6 bases). This clonotype was obtained from a man aged 18 to 35 in good health. The CDR3 loop reads CASSIASQDRASYEQYF. The DNA for the CDR3 is TGTGCCAGTAGTATAGCGTCCCAGGACAGAGCTTCCTACGAGCAGTACTTC.